This T cell receptor (beta chain) was recovered during a study of blood T cells in healthy people across ages. Study-wide background: For every two T cells, template switching captured about one barcoded beta molecule. General study results and limits: The study found more naive CD4+ cells and higher diversity in long-lived than aged donors. Across the age range, TCR beta diversity per million T cells fell in a roughly linear way.

A sample-barcoded 5' primer and a J-beta primer mix were used in a second PCR of roughly 6 to 11 cycles. A template-switch adaptor containing 12 random nucleotides labeled each cDNA molecule. TCRdb processed the 5' RACE reads anew with MiXCR; each CDR3 protein has one entry. There are around 1.5 million distinct CDR3 sequences in the sample; 40% to 50% occur only once, and roughly 7.7% lies in the top ten. The CDR3 covers 17 residues. Unmatched junction bases numbered 8, after V lost 0 bases and J lost 2 bases. Per germline, CDR1 SGDLS and CDR2 YYNGEE. Of note for this clonotype: Its antigen is currently unknown.

The chain links TRBV9 to TRBJ2-5; 9 bases align to TRBD1. What was sequenced was blood. This sequence originates from a woman younger than 35 in good health. The CDR3 protein is CASSVGTGVAGQETQYF. Written as DNA, the CDR3 is TGTGCCAGCAGCGTAGGGACAGGGGTGGCAGGGCAAGAGACCCAGTACTTC.